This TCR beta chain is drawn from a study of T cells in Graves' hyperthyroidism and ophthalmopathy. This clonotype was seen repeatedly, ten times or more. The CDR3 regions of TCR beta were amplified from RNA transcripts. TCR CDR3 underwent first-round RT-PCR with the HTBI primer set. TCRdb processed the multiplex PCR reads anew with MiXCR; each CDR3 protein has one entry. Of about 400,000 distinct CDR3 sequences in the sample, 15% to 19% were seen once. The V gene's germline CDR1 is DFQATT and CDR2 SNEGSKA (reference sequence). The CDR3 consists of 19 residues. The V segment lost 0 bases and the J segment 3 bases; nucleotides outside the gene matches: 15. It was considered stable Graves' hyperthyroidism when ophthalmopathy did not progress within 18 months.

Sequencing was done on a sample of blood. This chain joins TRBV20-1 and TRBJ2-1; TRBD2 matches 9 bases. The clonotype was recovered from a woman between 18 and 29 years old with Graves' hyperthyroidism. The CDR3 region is CSARDWVAGATGVYNEQFF. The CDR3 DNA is TGCAGTGCTAGAGATTGGGTAGCGGGAGCTACGGGGGTCTACAATGAGCAGTTCTTC.